This is a list of T cell receptor beta chains from one sample in a study of shared clonotypes between healthy human individuals. The protocol was immunoSEQ multiplex PCR, while the TCRdb copy is restricted to in-frame clones and leaves out a portion. Altogether hundreds of thousands of clones are present, 55% to 75% being singletons, with the ten largest covering 1.8%. The sample consisted of memory CD4+ T cells sorted from blood. These receptors were taken from a woman in her 30s in good health. Each CDR3 is given with its conserved first and last residue. D genes are given only for firm matches. Part of the rows lack a size; the others show once, few, many or a class for expanded clones.

v_gene: TRBV10-1; abundance: NA; j_gene: TRBJ2-7; d_gene: TRBD2; CDR3nt: TGCGCCAGCAAGGCTAGCGGGAGCTACGAGCAGTACTTC; CDR3aa: CASKASGSYEQYF
v_gene: TRBV5-8; abundance: NA; j_gene: TRBJ1-1; d_gene: TRBD1; CDR3nt: TGTGCCAGCAGCTTGGGCAGGGGGCTTGAAGCTTTCTTT; CDR3aa: CASSLGRGLEAFF
v_gene: TRBV7-6; abundance: few; j_gene: TRBJ2-2; d_gene: NA; CDR3nt: TGTGCCAGCAGCTTAGGGACGACCACCGGGGAGCTGTTTTTT; CDR3aa: CASSLGTTTGELFF
v_gene: TRBV13; abundance: NA; j_gene: TRBJ2-2; d_gene: TRBD2; CDR3nt: TGTGCCAGCAGGAGGACTAGCGACCACACCGGGGAGCTGTTTTTT; CDR3aa: CASRRTSDHTGELFF
v_gene: TRBV27; abundance: NA; j_gene: TRBJ2-7; d_gene: TRBD1; CDR3nt: TGTGCCAGCAAGAGGGGGCTTGGGTCCTACGAGCAGTACTTC; CDR3aa: CASKRGLGSYEQYF
v_gene: TRBV10-3; abundance: NA; j_gene: TRBJ1-3; d_gene: TRBD1; CDR3nt: TGTGCCACTGGGGGCACAGGGGACGGTGGAAACACCATATATTTT; CDR3aa: CATGGTGDGGNTIYF
v_gene: TRBV28; abundance: NA; j_gene: TRBJ1-5; d_gene: TRBD1; CDR3nt: TGTGCCAGCAGTTTCCCGAGGGGGCTGAGTCAGCCCCAGCATTTT; CDR3aa: CASSFPRGLSQPQHF
v_gene: TRBV7-3; abundance: NA; j_gene: TRBJ2-2; d_gene: NA; CDR3nt: TGTGCCAGCAGCCCCGGACTGAACACCGGGGAGCTGTTTTTT; CDR3aa: CASSPGLNTGELFF
v_gene: TRBV28; abundance: NA; j_gene: TRBJ2-7; d_gene: TRBD2; CDR3nt: TGTGCCAGCAGTTCCCCAAGACGCAGGACTAGCGGGAGTTCCTACGAGCAGTACTTC; CDR3aa: CASSSPRRRTSGSSYEQYF
v_gene: TRBV25-1; abundance: NA; j_gene: TRBJ2-1; d_gene: TRBD1; CDR3nt: TGTGCCAGCAGTGACCCGAAGGGACAGACGGATGAGCAGTTCTTC; CDR3aa: CASSDPKGQTDEQFF
v_gene: TRBV28; abundance: NA; j_gene: TRBJ2-1; d_gene: TRBD2; CDR3nt: TGTGCCAGCAGTCTGAGAGCGGGAGGGCGGAATGAGCAGTTCTTC; CDR3aa: CASSLRAGGRNEQFF
v_gene: TRBV28; abundance: NA; j_gene: TRBJ2-7; d_gene: NA; CDR3nt: TGTGCCAGCAGCCTCACTAGCTACGAGCAGTACTTC; CDR3aa: CASSLTSYEQYF